This T cell receptor beta chain was sequenced during a study of metastatic and nonmetastatic thyroid tumors. The overall study: Malignant thyroid and benign thyroid patients provided blood and tumor or nodule tissue whose repertoires were compared. Overall study findings and caveats: Within blood and tumor, benign nodules reportedly had significantly lower TCR beta diversity than malignant thyroid tumors did.

As processed by the authors: The study built a papillary thyroid cancer distant-metastasis classifier from CDR3 differences across clinicopathological groups. TCRdb ran MiXCR on the PCR reads. The V and J calls shown here were made by TCRdb, not taken from the authors' results. The profile covers around 14,000 clones, with approximately 3.9% appearing a single time and about 25% taken by the ten largest. Thyroid surgery was preceded by no treatment in any patient. This clone was observed a few times. Its antigen is unidentified. The sequence was obtained from a female donor with papillary thyroid cancer or a benign thyroid nodule (not recorded which). Some clones in this sample may be carry-over from other donors' samples. Sequencing used tumor tissue.

The CDR3: CSANSRNSTSTDTQYF. CDR3 DNA sequence: TGCAGTGCTAACAGCCGTAACTCTACTAGCACAGATACGCAGTATTTT. The gene calls are TRBV20-1 and TRBJ2-3; no clear D gene. CDR3 length: 16 amino acids. Germline V gives CDR1 DFQATT, CDR2 SNEGSKA (reference sequence). V lost 4 bases and J 0 bases, leaving 17 bases between the germline ends.